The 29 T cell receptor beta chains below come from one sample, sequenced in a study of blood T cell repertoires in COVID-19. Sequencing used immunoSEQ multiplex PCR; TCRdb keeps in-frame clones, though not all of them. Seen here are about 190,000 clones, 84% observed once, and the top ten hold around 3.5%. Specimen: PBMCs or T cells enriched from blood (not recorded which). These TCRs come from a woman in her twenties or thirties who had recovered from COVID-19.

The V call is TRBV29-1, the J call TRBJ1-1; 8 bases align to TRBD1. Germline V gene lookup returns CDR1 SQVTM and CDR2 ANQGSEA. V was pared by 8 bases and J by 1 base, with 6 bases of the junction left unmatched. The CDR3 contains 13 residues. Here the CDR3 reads CSIRQGTNTEAFF. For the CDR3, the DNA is TGCAGCATTAGACAGGGGACGAACACTGAAGCTTTCTTT.

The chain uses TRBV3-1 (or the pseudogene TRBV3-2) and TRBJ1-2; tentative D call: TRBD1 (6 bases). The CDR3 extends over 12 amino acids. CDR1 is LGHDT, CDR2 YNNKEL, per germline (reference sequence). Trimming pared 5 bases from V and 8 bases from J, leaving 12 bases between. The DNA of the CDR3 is TGTGCCAGCAGCAATACAGGGAAGGGCTACACCTTC. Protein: CASSNTGKGYTF.

The CDR3 loop is CASSLWVPRGTEAFF. CDR3 DNA sequence: TGTGCCAGCAGCTTATGGGTCCCGCGCGGCACTGAAGCTTTCTTT. V is TRBV11-1 and J is TRBJ1-1; D gene ambiguous. V lost 2 bases and J lost 4, with 14 bases in between. The germline gives CDR1 SGHAT, CDR2 FQDESV (reference sequence). CDR3 length: 15 amino acids.

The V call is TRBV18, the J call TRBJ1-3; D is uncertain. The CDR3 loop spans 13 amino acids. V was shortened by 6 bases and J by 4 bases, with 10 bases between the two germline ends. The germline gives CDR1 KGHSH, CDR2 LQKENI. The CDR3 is CASSLNLGNTIYF. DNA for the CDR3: TGTGCCAGCTCCCTAAACCTAGGAAACACCATATATTTT.

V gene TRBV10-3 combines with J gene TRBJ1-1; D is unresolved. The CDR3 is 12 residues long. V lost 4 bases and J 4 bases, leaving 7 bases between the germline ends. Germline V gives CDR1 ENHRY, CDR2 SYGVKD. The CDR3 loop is CAISVDTTEAFF. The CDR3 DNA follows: TGTGCCATCAGTGTAGATACCACTGAAGCTTTCTTT.

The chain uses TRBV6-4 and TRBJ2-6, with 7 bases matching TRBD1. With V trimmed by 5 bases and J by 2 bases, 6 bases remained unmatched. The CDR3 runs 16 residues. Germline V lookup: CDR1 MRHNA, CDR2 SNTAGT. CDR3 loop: CASSLEGGAGANVLTF. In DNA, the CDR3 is TGTGCCAGCAGTTTAGAAGGGGGCGCTGGGGCCAACGTCCTGACTTTC.

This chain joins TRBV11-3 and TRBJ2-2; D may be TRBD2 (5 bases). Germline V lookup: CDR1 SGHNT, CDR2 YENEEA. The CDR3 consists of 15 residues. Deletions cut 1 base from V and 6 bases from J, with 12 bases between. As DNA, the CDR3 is TGTGCCAGCAGCTTAGTGACGGGGTCTGCCGGGGAGCTGTTTTTT. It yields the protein CASSLVTGSAGELFF.

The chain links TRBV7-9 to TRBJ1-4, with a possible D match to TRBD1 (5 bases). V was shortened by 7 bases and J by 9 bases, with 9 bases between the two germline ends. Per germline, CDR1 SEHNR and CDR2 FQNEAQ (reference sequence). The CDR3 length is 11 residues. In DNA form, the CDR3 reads TGTGCCAGCATGGCGGACAAAAAACTGTTTTTT. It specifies CASMADKKLFF.

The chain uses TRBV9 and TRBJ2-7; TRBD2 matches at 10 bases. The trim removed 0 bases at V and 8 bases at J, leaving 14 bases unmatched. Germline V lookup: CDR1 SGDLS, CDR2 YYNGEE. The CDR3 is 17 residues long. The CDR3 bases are TGTGCCAGCAGCGTAGACCCCCTAGCGGGAGTGGACAGGAAGCAGTACTTC. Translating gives CASSVDPLAGVDRKQYF.

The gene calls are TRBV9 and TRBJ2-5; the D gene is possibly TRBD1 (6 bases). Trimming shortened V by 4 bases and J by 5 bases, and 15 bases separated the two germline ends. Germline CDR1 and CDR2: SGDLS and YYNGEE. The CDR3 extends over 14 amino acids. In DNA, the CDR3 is TGTGCCAGCAGCACGGGACACCCAGGGGAGACCCAGTACTTC. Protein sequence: CASSTGHPGETQYF.

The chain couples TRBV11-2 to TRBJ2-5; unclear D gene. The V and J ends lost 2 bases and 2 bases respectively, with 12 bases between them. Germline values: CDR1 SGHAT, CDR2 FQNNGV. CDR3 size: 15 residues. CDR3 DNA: TGTGCCAGCAGCTTACAGACTTACCAGCAAGAGACCCAGTACTTC. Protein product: CASSLQTYQQETQYF.

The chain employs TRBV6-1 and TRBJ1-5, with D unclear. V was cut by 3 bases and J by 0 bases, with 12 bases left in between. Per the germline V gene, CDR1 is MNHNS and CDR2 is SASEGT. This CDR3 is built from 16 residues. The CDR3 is CASSDWSDRSNQPQHF. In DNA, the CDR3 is TGTGCCAGCAGTGATTGGTCAGATCGTAGCAATCAGCCCCAGCATTTT.

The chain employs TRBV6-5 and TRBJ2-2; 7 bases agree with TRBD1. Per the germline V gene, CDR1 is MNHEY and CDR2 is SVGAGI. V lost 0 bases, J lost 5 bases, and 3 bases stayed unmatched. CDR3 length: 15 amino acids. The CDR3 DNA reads TGTGCCAGCAGTTACTCGCCAGGGGGAACCGGGGAGCTGTTTTTT. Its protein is CASSYSPGGTGELFF.

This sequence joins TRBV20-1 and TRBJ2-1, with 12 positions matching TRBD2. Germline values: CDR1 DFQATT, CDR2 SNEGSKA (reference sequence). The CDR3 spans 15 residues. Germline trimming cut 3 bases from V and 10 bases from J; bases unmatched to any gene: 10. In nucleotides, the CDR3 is TGCAGTGCTAGTAAGACTAGCGGGGGCCTCAGGGAGCAGTTCTTC. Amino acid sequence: CSASKTSGGLREQFF.

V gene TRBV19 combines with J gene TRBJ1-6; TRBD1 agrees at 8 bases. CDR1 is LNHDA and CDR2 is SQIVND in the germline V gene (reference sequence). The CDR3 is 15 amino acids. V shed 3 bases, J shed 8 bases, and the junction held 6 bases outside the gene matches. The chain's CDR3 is CASSIAGGLHSPLHF. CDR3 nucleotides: TGTGCCAGTAGTATCGCAGGGGGCCTGCATTCACCCCTCCACTTT.

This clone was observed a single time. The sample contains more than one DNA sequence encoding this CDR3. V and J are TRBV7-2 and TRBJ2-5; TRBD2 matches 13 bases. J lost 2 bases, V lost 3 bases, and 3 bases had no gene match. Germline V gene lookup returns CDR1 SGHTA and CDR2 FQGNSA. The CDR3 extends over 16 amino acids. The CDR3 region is CASSLSTSGGQETQYF. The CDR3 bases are TGTGCCAGCAGCTTGTCGACTAGCGGGGGGCAAGAGACCCAGTACTTC.

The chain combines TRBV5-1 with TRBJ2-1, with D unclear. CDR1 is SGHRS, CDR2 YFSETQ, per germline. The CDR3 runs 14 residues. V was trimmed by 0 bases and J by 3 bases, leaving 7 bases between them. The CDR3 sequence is CASSLVAGYNEQFF. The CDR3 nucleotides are TGCGCCAGCAGCTTGGTAGCTGGCTACAATGAGCAGTTCTTC.

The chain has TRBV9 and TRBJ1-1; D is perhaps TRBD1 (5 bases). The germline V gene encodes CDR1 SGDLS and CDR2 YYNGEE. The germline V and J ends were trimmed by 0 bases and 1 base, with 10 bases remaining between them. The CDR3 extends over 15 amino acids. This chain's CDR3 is CASSVGPGSNTEAFF. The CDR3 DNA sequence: TGTGCCAGCAGCGTAGGTCCAGGGTCGAACACTGAAGCTTTCTTT.

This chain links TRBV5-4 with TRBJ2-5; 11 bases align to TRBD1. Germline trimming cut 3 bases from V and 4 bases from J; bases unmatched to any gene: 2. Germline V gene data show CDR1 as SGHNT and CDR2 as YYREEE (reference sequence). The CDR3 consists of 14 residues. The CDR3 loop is CASSSGQGVETQYF. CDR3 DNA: TGTGCCAGCAGCTCGGGACAGGGGGTAGAGACCCAGTACTTC.

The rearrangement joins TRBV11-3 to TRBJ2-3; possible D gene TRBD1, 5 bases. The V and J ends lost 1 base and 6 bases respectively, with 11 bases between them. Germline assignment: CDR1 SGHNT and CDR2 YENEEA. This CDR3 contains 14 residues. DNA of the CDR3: TGTGCCAGCAGCTTAGTGGGGCATGGGGATACGCAGTATTTT. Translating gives CASSLVGHGDTQYF.

CDR3 nucleotides: TGTGCCTGGAGTACGGCGGGAGGACTCACCGGGGAGCTGTTTTTT. It specifies CAWSTAGGLTGELFF. The chain joins TRBV30 to TRBJ2-2; 8 bases are shared with TRBD2. The length of the CDR3 is 15 residues. CDR1 and CDR2 (germline): GTSNPN, SVGIG (reference sequence). With V trimmed by 2 bases and J by 4 bases, 6 bases remained unmatched.

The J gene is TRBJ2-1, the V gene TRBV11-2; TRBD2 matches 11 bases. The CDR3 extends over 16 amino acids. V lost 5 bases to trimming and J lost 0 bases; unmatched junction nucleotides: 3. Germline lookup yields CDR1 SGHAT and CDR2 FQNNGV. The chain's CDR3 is CASSRTSGSSYNEQFF. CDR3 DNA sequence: TGTGCCAGCAGCCGAACTAGCGGGAGCTCCTACAATGAGCAGTTCTTC.

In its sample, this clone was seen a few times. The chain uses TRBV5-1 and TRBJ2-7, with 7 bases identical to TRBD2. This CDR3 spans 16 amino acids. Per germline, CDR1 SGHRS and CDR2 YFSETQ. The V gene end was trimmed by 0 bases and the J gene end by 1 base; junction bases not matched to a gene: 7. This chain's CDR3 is CASSLGRASGSYEQYF. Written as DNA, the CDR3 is TGCGCCAGCAGCTTGGGCCGAGCTAGCGGATCCTACGAGCAGTACTTC.

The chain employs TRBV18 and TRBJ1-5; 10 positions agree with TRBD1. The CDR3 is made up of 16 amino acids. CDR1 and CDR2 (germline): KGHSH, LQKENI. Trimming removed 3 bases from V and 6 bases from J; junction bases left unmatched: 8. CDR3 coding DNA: TGTGCCAGCTCACCTAAGGGACAGGGGAACGGTCAGCCCCAGCATTTT. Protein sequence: CASSPKGQGNGQPQHF.

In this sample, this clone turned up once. The CDR3 nucleotides read TGTGCCAGTAGTATGGGGTTTGGGTGGCGGGATCAGCCCCAGCATTTT. As protein: CASSMGFGWRDQPQHF. This chain joins TRBV19 and TRBJ1-5; D call uncertain. The CDR3 sequence is 16 residues long. From germline, CDR1 is LNHDA and CDR2 SQIVND (reference sequence). Trimming took off 3 bases at V and 5 bases at J, with 17 bases between the two ends.

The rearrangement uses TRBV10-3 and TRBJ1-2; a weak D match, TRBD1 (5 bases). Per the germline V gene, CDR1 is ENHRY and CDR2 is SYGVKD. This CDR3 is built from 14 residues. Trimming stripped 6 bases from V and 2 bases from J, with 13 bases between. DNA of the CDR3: TGTGCCATCAGGGGGCAGGGCTCCAACTATGGCTACACCTTC. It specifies CAIRGQGSNYGYTF.

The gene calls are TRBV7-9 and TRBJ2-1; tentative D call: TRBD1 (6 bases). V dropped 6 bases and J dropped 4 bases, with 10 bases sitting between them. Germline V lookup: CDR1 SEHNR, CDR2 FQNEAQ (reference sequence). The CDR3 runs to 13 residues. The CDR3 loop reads CASRSDRYNEQFF. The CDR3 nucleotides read TGTGCCAGCAGGTCTGACAGGTACAATGAGCAGTTCTTC.

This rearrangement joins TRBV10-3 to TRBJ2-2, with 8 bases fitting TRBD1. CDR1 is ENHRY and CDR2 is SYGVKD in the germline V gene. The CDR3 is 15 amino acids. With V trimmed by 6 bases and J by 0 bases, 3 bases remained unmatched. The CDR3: CAISSTGANTGELFF. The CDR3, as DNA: TGTGCCATCAGCTCGACAGGGGCGAACACCGGGGAGCTGTTTTTT.

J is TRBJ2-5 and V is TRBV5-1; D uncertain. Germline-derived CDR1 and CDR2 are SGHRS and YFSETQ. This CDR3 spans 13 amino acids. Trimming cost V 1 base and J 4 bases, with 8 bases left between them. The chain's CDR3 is CASSLIPGETQYF. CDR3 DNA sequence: TGCGCCAGCAGCTTGATTCCGGGAGAGACCCAGTACTTC.